The source of this T cell receptor beta chain is a study of spatial heterogeneity in lung cancer. General study points: Resection blood, more than follow-up blood, showed ubiquitous expanded tumor TCRs.

This clonotype was observed a few times. The antigen remains undetermined. This CDR3 spans 18 amino acids. Germline values: CDR1 LGHDT, CDR2 YNNKEL (reference sequence). V gave up 4 bases and J gave up 4 bases; unmatched junction bases: 15. All TCR cDNA molecules were individually tagged with a unique molecular identifier. Using its own MiXCR run on the 5' RACE reads, TCRdb lists one record per CDR3 protein. The sample holds tens of thousands of distinct CDR3 sequences, approximately 12% seen once. The sample's time point: sample taken at primary tumor resection. From tumor, nontumor lung or frozen PBMC, whole RNA was taken unsorted for sequencing.

The sequence came from a male donor with early-stage non-small cell lung cancer. This chain joins TRBV3-1 and TRBJ2-1; 8 bases align to TRBD1. The sample here was PBMCs, taken at surgery. The CDR3 here is CASSRTGAGGQSYNEQFF. The CDR3 DNA reads TGTGCCAGCAGCCGGACGGGTGCAGGGGGCCAATCATACAATGAGCAGTTCTTC.